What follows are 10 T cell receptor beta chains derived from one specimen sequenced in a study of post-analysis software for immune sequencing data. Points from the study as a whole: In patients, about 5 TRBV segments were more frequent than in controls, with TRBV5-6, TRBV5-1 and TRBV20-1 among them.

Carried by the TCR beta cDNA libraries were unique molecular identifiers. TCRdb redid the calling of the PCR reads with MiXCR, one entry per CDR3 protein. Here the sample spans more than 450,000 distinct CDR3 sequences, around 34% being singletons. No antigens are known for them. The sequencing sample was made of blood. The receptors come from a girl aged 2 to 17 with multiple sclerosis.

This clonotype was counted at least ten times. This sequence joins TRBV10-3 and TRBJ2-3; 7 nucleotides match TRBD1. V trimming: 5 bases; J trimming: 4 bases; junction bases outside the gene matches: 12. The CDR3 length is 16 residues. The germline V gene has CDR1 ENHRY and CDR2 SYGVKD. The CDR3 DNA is TGTGCCATCAGTCTACAGGGGTTCAGTGGGGCAGATACGCAGTATTTT. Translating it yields CAISLQGFSGADTQYF.

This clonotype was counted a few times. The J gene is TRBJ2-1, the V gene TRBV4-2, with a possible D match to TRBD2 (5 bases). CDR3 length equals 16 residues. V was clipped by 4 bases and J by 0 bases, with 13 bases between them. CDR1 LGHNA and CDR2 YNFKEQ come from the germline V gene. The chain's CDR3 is CASSPRGESSYNEQFF. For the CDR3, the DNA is TGTGCCAGCAGCCCCCGTGGGGAGAGCTCCTACAATGAGCAGTTCTTC.

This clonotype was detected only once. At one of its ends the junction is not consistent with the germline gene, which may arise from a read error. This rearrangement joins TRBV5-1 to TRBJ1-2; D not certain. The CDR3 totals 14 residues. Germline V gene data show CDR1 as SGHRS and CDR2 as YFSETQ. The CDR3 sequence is CAGSLGERTKGYTF. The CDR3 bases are TGCGCCGGCAGCTTGGGAGAGCGGACTAAGGGCTACACCTTC.

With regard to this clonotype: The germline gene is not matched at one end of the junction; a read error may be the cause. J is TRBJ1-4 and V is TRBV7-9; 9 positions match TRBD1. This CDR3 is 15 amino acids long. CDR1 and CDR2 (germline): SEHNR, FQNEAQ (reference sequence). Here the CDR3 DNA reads TGTGCCTGCAGCGCACCGGGACAGGGTCATGAAAAACTGTTTTTT. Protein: CACSAPGQGHEKLFF.

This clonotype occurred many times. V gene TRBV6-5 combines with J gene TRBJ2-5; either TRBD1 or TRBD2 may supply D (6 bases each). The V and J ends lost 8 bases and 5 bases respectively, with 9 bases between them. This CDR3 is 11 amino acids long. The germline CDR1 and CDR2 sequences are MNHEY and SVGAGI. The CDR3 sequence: CASEGGETQYF. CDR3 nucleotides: TGTGCCAGCGAGGGGGGTGAGACCCAGTACTTC.

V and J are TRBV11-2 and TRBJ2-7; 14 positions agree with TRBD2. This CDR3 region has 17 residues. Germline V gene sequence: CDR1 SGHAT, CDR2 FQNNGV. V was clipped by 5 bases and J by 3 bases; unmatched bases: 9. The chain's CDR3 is CASSKGLAGGLNYEQYF. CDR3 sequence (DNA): TGTGCCAGCAGCAAAGGACTAGCGGGGGGCTTAAACTACGAGCAGTACTTC.

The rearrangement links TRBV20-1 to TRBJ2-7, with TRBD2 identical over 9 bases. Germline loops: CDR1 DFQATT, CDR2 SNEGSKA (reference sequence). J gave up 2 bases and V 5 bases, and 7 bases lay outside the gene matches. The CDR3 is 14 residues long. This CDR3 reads CSASLAGATYEQYF. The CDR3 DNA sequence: TGCAGTGCTTCATTAGCGGGGGCCACCTACGAGCAGTACTTC.

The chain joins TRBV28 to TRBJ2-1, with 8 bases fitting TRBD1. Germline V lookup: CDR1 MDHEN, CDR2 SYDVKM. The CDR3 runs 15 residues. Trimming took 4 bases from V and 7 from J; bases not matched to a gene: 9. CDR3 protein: CASSSGQGGRNEQFF. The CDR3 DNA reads TGTGCCAGCAGTTCTGGACAGGGAGGTCGGAATGAGCAGTTCTTC.

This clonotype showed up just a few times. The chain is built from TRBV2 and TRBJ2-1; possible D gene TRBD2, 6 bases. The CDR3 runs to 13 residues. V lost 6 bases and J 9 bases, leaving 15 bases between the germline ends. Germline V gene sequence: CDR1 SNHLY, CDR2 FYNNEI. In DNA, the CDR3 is TGTGCCAGCAGGGAGGGTGGGGCACTTGAGCAGTTCTTC. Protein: CASREGGALEQFF.

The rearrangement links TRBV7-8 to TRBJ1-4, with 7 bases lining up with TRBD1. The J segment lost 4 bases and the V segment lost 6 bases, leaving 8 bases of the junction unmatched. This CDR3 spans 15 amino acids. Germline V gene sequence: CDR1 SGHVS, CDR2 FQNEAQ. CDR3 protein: CASRPRGESNEKLFF. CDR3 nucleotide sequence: TGTGCCAGCAGACCCAGGGGGGAAAGTAATGAAAAACTGTTTTTT.